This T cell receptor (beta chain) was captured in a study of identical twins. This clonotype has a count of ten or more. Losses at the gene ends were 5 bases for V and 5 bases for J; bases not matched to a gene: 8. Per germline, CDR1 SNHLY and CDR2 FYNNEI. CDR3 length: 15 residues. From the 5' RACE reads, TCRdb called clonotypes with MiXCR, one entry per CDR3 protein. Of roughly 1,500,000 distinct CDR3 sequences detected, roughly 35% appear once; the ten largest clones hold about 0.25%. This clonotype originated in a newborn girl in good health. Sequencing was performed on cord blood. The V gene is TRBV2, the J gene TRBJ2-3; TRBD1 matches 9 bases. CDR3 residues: CASSLTGGAVDTQYF. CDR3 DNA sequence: TGTGCCAGCAGTCTTACAGGGGGCGCGGTAGATACGCAGTATTTT.